The rows below give T cell receptor beta chains drawn from one sample of a study of shared clonotypes between healthy human individuals. Method: immunoSEQ multiplex PCR; TCRdb's copy keeps in-frame clones and lacks some. The sample shows fewer than 400,000 clones, 74% of them seen only once. The specimen was memory CD4+ T cells sorted from blood. These receptors were taken from a man aged 25-45 years in good health. CDR3s include the opening cysteine and the closing phenylalanine or tryptophan. A D gene is named only where the DNA matches it firmly. Clone size is stated in some rows and not others, as once, few, many or a class when expanded.

V	size	D	length	J	CDR3	DNA
TRBV18	-	TRBD1	18	TRBJ2-1	CASSPIRQGATTDVEQFF	TGTGCCAGCTCACCTATACGACAGGGGGCGACCACAGATGTTGAGCAGTTCTTC
TRBV30	-	-	12	TRBJ2-5	CAWSSQGETQYF	TGTGCCTGGAGTTCACAGGGAGAGACCCAGTACTTC
TRBV28	once	-	13	TRBJ1-5	CASSLVGGQPQHF	TGTGCCAGCAGTTTGGTGGGAGGTCAGCCCCAGCATTTT
TRBV2	many	-	11	TRBJ2-7	CASSFFYEQYF	TGTGCCAGCAGCTTCTTCTACGAGCAGTACTTC
TRBV6-6	many	-	15	TRBJ2-7	CASSYSAGNLPEQYF	TGTGCCAGCAGTTACTCGGCGGGCAACCTACCCGAGCAGTACTTC
TRBV6-1	-	-	15	TRBJ1-4	CASSPRRNPNEKLFF	TGTGCCAGCTCGCCTAGACGGAATCCTAATGAAAAACTGTTTTTT
TRBV18	-	TRBD1	18	TRBJ2-3	CASSPLQGAAGSTDTQYF	TGTGCCAGCTCACCGCTGCAGGGGGCGGCCGGATCCACAGATACGCAGTATTTT
TRBV4-3	-	-	14	TRBJ2-2	CASSQDMTTGELFF	TGCGCCAGCAGCCAAGATATGACCACCGGGGAGCTGTTTTTT
TRBV29-1	-	TRBD1	15	TRBJ1-1	CSAMGTGGYEDEAFF	TGCAGCGCCATGGGGACAGGGGGCTATGAAGATGAAGCTTTCTTT
TRBV28	-	-	15	TRBJ2-7	CASSFPRQTRYEQYF	TGTGCCAGCAGTTTCCCCAGACAGACCCGCTACGAGCAGTACTTC
TRBV19	-	-	15	TRBJ1-5	CASISSAFSNQPQHF	TGTGCCAGTATCTCCTCGGCTTTTAGCAATCAGCCCCAGCATTTT
TRBV5-1	-	TRBD2	17	TRBJ2-1	CASSYYLLAGGGNEQFF	TGCGCCAGCAGCTATTATTTACTAGCGGGAGGGGGGAATGAGCAGTTCTTC
TRBV18	-	-	17	TRBJ2-7	CASSPPSPQGRAYEQYF	TGTGCCAGCTCACCACCATCCCCACAGGGTAGGGCCTACGAGCAGTACTTC
TRBV18	once	-	13	TRBJ2-5	CASSPALQETQYF	TGTGCCAGCTCACCTGCCCTCCAAGAGACCCAGTACTTC
TRBV18	once	TRBD2	19	TRBJ2-3	CASSPIRSQKRDSTDTQYF	TGTGCCAGCTCACCTATAAGAAGCCAGAAGCGGGATAGCACAGATACGCAGTATTTT
TRBV9	-	TRBD2	17	TRBJ2-3	CASSVRFSGSGTDTQYF	TGTGCCAGCAGCGTAAGATTTAGCGGGAGTGGCACAGATACGCAGTATTTT
TRBV12-2	-	-	15	TRBJ2-2	CAIPSGSTNTGELFF	TGTGCAATCCCTAGCGGGAGTACGAACACCGGGGAGCTGTTTTTT
TRBV4-3	-	TRBD1	17	TRBJ1-5	CASSQDFYRGMGQPQHF	TGCGCCAGCAGCCAAGATTTTTACAGGGGGATGGGTCAGCCCCAGCATTTT
TRBV19	-	-	13	TRBJ2-7	CASSIGLQDEQYF	TGTGCCAGTAGTATTGGGTTGCAGGACGAGCAGTACTTC
TRBV7-2	few	-	14	TRBJ2-1	CASSLGSDHNEQFF	TGTGCCAGCAGCTTAGGCTCCGACCACAATGAGCAGTTCTTC
TRBV18	many	-	15	TRBJ2-5	CASSPRPGRVETQYF	TGTGCCAGCTCGCCTCGCCCGGGGCGAGTCGAGACCCAGTACTTC
TRBV5-1	-	TRBD2	14	TRBJ2-5	CASSVSGGPETQYF	TGCGCCAGCAGCGTGTCGGGGGGGCCGGAGACCCAGTACTTC
TRBV7-2	-	-	15	TRBJ2-1	CASSLTAGDNERQFF	TGTGCCAGCAGCTTAACGGCAGGAGACAATGAGCGTCAGTTCTTC
TRBV2	many	TRBD2	14	TRBJ2-7	CASTKNLAGDEQYF	TGTGCCAGCACTAAGAACCTAGCGGGAGACGAGCAGTACTTC
TRBV2	-	-	13	TRBJ2-5	CASSDRSGETQYF	TGTGCCAGCAGTGACAGGTCCGGAGAGACCCAGTACTTC
TRBV2	-	-	12	TRBJ2-1	CASGREGYEQFF	TGTGCCAGCGGAAGGGAAGGCTATGAGCAGTTCTTC
TRBV27	few	-	13	TRBJ2-7	CASSFSPLYEQYF	TGTGCCAGCAGTTTCTCGCCCCTCTACGAGCAGTACTTC
TRBV11-2	few	-	14	TRBJ2-7	CASSFEGRHYEQYF	TGTGCCAGCAGCTTTGAGGGCCGGCACTACGAGCAGTACTTC
TRBV5-1	-	-	13	TRBJ2-1	CASGPQMGNEQFF	TGCGCCAGCGGCCCACAAATGGGCAATGAGCAGTTCTTC
TRBV30	-	-	14	TRBJ2-1	CAWMARGAYNEQFF	TGTGCCTGGATGGCCAGGGGGGCCTACAATGAGCAGTTCTTC
TRBV6-5	few	TRBD1	15	TRBJ1-2	CASSYDRDRGPGYTF	TGTGCCAGCAGTTACGATAGGGACAGGGGGCCAGGCTACACCTTC
TRBV4-3	-	TRBD1	15	TRBJ2-3	CASSQVTGKTDTQYF	TGCGCCAGCAGCCAGGTGACAGGGAAGACAGATACGCAGTATTTT
TRBV5-1	-	-	15	TRBJ1-1	CASSGEDGEGAEAFF	TGCGCCAGCAGCGGAGAGGACGGCGAGGGCGCTGAAGCTTTCTTT
TRBV21-1	-	-	15	TRBJ2-7	CASSKPGQGSYEQYF	TGTGCCAGCAGCAAACCGGGACAGGGCTCCTACGAGCAGTACTTC
TRBV18	-	TRBD1	17	TRBJ2-1	CASSPGQVVMSYNEQFF	TGTGCCAGCTCACCAGGACAGGTAGTAATGTCCTACAATGAGCAGTTCTTC
TRBV7-2	-	TRBD2	17	TRBJ2-1	CASSLGTSGRAINEQFF	TGTGCCAGCAGCCTAGGGACTAGCGGGAGGGCTATAAATGAGCAGTTCTTC
TRBV6-6	-	-	14	TRBJ2-7	CASRKTPMVYEQYF	TGTGCCAGCAGAAAGACTCCCATGGTCTACGAGCAGTACTTC
TRBV30	few	-	15	TRBJ1-5	CAWKVQGTRVGPQHF	TGTGCCTGGAAAGTCCAGGGGACACGGGTAGGGCCCCAGCATTTT
TRBV20-1	once	-	11	TRBJ2-3	CSARATDTQYF	TGCAGTGCTAGAGCAACAGATACGCAGTATTTT
TRBV7-9	once	TRBD2	14	TRBJ2-5	CASSISGGGETQYF	TGTGCCAGCAGCATCAGCGGGGGAGGAGAGACCCAGTACTTC
TRBV10-3	-	TRBD2	16	TRBJ2-7	CAISESGGTNSYEQYF	TGTGCCATCAGTGAGTCCGGCGGGACTAACTCCTACGAGCAGTACTTC
TRBV5-1	-	-	16	TRBJ1-3	CASSWGRELSGNTIYF	TGCGCCAGCAGCTGGGGCAGGGAACTCTCTGGAAACACCATATATTTT
TRBV2	-	TRBD2	14	TRBJ2-5	CASSDLRGGKTQYF	TGTGCCAGCAGTGACCTGAGGGGAGGGAAGACCCAGTACTTC